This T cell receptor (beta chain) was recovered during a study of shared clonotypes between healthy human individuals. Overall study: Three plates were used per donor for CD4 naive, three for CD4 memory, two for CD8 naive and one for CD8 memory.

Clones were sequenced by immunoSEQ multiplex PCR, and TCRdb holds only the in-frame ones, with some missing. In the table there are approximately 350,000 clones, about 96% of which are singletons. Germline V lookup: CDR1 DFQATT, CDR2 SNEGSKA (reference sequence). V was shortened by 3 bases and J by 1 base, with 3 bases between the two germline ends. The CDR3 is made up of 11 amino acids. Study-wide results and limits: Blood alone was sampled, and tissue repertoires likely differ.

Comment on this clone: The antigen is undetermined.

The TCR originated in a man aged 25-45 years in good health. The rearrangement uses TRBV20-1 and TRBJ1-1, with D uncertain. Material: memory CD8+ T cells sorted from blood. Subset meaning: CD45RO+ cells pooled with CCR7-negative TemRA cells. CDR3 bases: TGCAGTGCTAGGTCGAACACTGAAGCTTTCTTT. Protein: CSARSNTEAFF.